One T cell receptor beta chain is described in this entry. Its antigen is not identified. Distinct nucleotide sequences in the sample also encode this CDR3. This specimen comes from a study of shared clonotypes between healthy human individuals. Regarding the study as a whole: Naive subsets generally exceeded memory subsets in estimated richness.

Cells designated naive CD8 were CD45RO-negative and were positively selected for CCR7, with terminally differentiated effector memory CD45RA+ cells excluded. Assay: immunoSEQ multiplex PCR; the TCRdb copy retains only in-frame clones and omits some. This sample carries roughly 810,000 clones, around 96% of them seen once, and the ten largest clones take less than 0.25%. The specimen sequenced was naive CD8+ T cells sorted from blood. The receptor was derived from a man between 25 and 39 years old in good health.

The CDR3 DNA sequence: TGTGCCAGCAGCCAGGGGCCCGGAGGCTACGAGCAGTACTTC. Its protein is CASSQGPGGYEQYF. The chain joins TRBV14 to TRBJ2-7, with D perhaps assigned TRBD1 or TRBD2 (5 bases each). From germline, CDR1 is SGHDN and CDR2 FVKESK. V was trimmed by 3 bases and J by 3 bases, leaving 12 bases between them. The CDR3 spans 14 residues.